This T cell receptor beta chain originates from a study of glioma-infiltrating T cells after dendritic cell vaccination. Blood PBMC samples: pre-vaccination, two weeks post third vaccination, and at tumor progression. The study, taken as a whole, reports: No direct clonality-survival link was found; a diverse polyclonal response may matter. Higher pretreatment TIL content predicted longer progression-free time and survival. Only a small number of patients had complete blood and tumor samples.

Unmatched junction bases numbered 19, after V lost 2 bases and J lost 4 bases. The CDR3 length is 19 residues. The germline V gene encodes CDR1 SGHVS and CDR2 FNYEAQ. About this clone itself: Its matching antigen is unknown.

TCRdb's copy holds only in-frame clones and misses some; the assay was immunoSEQ multiplex PCR. The sample has 100,000 or so clones; about nine tenths are singletons. The specimen comprised blood, sampled before dendritic cell vaccination. The rearrangement links TRBV7-6 to TRBJ1-1, with 7 bases that match TRBD1. The source is a human donor with glioblastoma. The CDR3 DNA follows: TGTGCCAGCAGCTTACTGACGAGAGGGGGCGGGTTAGAGGGCACTGAAGCTTTCTTT. This sequence encodes CASSLLTRGGGLEGTEAFF. Full variable domain (missing parts from reference TRBV7-6 and TRBJ1-1): GAGVSQSPRYKVTKRGQDVALRCDPISGHVSLYWYRQALGQGPEFLTYFNYEAQQDKSGLPNDRFSAERPEGSISTLTIQRTEQRDSAMYRCASSLLTRGGGLEGTEAFFGQGTRLTVV.